The source of this T cell receptor (beta chain) is a study of early T cells in non-severe SARS-CoV-2 infection. Germline values: CDR1 SGHRS, CDR2 YFSETQ. V was pared by 2 bases and J by 4 bases, with 12 bases between. The length of the CDR3 is 14 residues. As for this clonotype: The target antigen is unknown.

The study, taken as a whole, reports: VDJdb matches were skewed toward anti-spike CD8 T cell responses.

Unique molecular identifiers were affixed to single, distinct cDNA molecules. A single record per CDR3 protein comes from TCRdb applying MiXCR to the 5' RACE reads. The top ten clones hold 4.5% to 7% of a sample with about 88,000 distinct CDR3 sequences, under 15% of them seen once. The sequence was obtained from an adult who was a healthcare worker with PCR-confirmed SARS-CoV-2 infection or an uninfected control (not recorded which). Sequencing input: whole blood. The chain combines TRBV5-1 with TRBJ1-1; D is unclear. The CDR3: CASSLIGVPTEAFF. The CDR3 bases are TGCGCCAGCAGCTTAATTGGGGTTCCCACTGAAGCTTTCTTT.